The 21 T cell receptor beta chains reported below all come from one sample, sequenced in a study of blood T cell repertoires in COVID-19 (dated by TCRdb to 2018 to 2021). The library was made by the immunoSEQ multiplex PCR assay. Held by TCRdb, this immuneACCESS table contains in-frame sequences only and omits some clones. Under half of the omission traces to an unresolved V gene where checked; the cause of the rest is unknown. Across this sample there are 200,000 or so clones, with 70% to 90% seen only once. 2.9% of the sample is held by the ten biggest clonotypes. Material: peripheral blood. Receptors originate from a man in his fifties or sixties who had recovered from COVID-19.

This sequence joins TRBV19 and TRBJ2-1, with TRBD1 matching 10 bases. V lost 9 bases and J lost 7; bases outside the gene matches: 6. This CDR3 comprises 13 residues. The germline gives CDR1 LNHDA, CDR2 SQIVND (reference sequence). CDR3 region: CASRDRGGNEQFF. CDR3 DNA: TGTGCCAGCCGGGACAGGGGTGGTAATGAGCAGTTCTTC. The full variable domain, with the rest looked up from reference TRBV19 and TRBJ2-1, is DGGITQSPKYLFRKEGQNVTLSCEQNLNHDAMYWYRQDPGQGLRLIYYSQIVNDFQKGDIAEGYSVSREKKESFPLTVTSAQKNPTAFYLCASRDRGGNEQFFGPGTRLTVL.

This chain connects TRBV3-1 (or the pseudogene TRBV3-2) to TRBJ2-4; 13 bases agree with TRBD2. Germline-derived CDR1 and CDR2 are LGHDT and YNNKEL (reference sequence). The CDR3 consists of 23 residues. After removal of 0 bases from V and 4 bases from J, the junction contained 21 bases not matched to a gene. The CDR3 coding sequence is TGTGCCAGCAGCCAAGATTTTAGCAGGGCGACTAGCGGGAGGCCCCGAAAAAAAAACATTCAGTACTTC. Its translation: CASSQDFSRATSGRPRKKNIQYF.

The chain couples TRBV6-1 to TRBJ2-5; 8 bases agree with TRBD2. J lost 1 base, V lost 4 bases, and 14 bases had no gene match. CDR3 length equals 18 residues. Germline V lookup: CDR1 MNHNS, CDR2 SASEGT. The CDR3 nucleotides read TGTGCCAGCAGTGGAACCTATACCGGGACTAGGGGCCAAGAGACCCAGTACTTC. The encoded protein is CASSGTYTGTRGQETQYF.

The sample holds a few counts of this clone. The chain recombines TRBV7-9 with TRBJ2-7; 7 bases align to TRBD2. Germline loops: CDR1 SEHNR, CDR2 FQNEAQ (reference sequence). This CDR3 is 15 amino acids long. V was pared by 2 bases and J by 0 bases, with 4 bases of the junction left unmatched. CDR3 bases: TGTGCCAGCAGCTTATCTGGCGGGAGCTCCTACGAGCAGTACTTC. Translation gives CASSLSGGSSYEQYF.

V gene TRBV3-1 (or the pseudogene TRBV3-2) combines with J gene TRBJ2-7; D is undetermined. The CDR3 is 13 residues long. Trimming took off 3 bases at V and 3 bases at J, with 9 bases between the two ends. Germline V gene lookup returns CDR1 LGHDT and CDR2 YNNKEL (reference sequence). In nucleotides, the CDR3 is TGTGCCAGCAGCCAGAACCTCGGCTACGAGCAGTACTTC. The encoded protein is CASSQNLGYEQYF.

The chain couples TRBV7-9 to TRBJ1-2, with 9 bases lining up with TRBD1. V gave up 1 base and J gave up 5 bases; unmatched junction bases: 8. Per the germline V gene, CDR1 is SEHNR and CDR2 is FQNEAQ (reference sequence). The CDR3 loop spans 16 amino acids. In DNA, the CDR3 is TGTGCCAGCAGCTTAGGGATTGGGACAGGGACGTATGGCTACACCTTC. The encoded protein is CASSLGIGTGTYGYTF.

CDR3 nucleotides: TGTGCCAGCAGCCAAATCACGGCGGGGTTGGGGTCACCCCTCCACTTT. This codes for CASSQITAGLGSPLHF. The chain employs TRBV3-1 (or the pseudogene TRBV3-2) and TRBJ1-6; no clear D gene. CDR1 LGHDT and CDR2 YNNKEL come from the germline V gene (reference sequence). Trimming pared 2 bases from V and 10 bases from J, leaving 18 bases between. The CDR3 runs 16 residues.

This clone was detected once. The chain recombines TRBV7-2 with TRBJ1-5, with 8 bases identical to TRBD1. The J segment lost 4 bases and the V segment lost 1 base, leaving 3 bases of the junction unmatched. Germline V CDR1 and CDR2: SGHTA, FQGNSA. The CDR3 is 15 amino acids. The CDR3 protein is CASSLEGTGNQPQHF. CDR3 DNA: TGTGCCAGCAGCTTAGAGGGGACAGGAAATCAGCCCCAGCATTTT.

This clone was seen a single time. The chain uses TRBV27 and TRBJ2-5; D remains unclear. CDR3 length equals 14 residues. Germline V gene lookup returns CDR1 MNHEY and CDR2 SMNVEV (reference sequence). V was clipped by 6 bases and J by 2 bases, with 13 bases between them. The CDR3 reads CASSPHGQQETQYF. CDR3 in DNA: TGTGCCAGCAGCCCCCATGGCCAGCAAGAGACCCAGTACTTC.

This rearrangement joins TRBV29-1 to TRBJ2-3; 13 nucleotides match TRBD2. The germline V gene encodes CDR1 SQVTM and CDR2 ANQGSEA. V gave up 8 bases and J gave up 9 bases; unmatched junction bases: 8. CDR3 length: 13 amino acids. As DNA, the CDR3 is TGCAGCCGGACTAGCGGGAGTGATTTGACGCAGTATTTT. Translated: CSRTSGSDLTQYF.

The V and J genes are TRBV15 and TRBJ1-5; 12 bases are shared with TRBD1. V lost 2 bases to trimming and J lost 6 bases; unmatched junction nucleotides: 11. This CDR3 spans 18 amino acids. Germline CDR1 is LNHNV and CDR2 is YYDKDF (reference sequence). CDR3 sequence: CATSRPGTGGFTSQPQHF. The CDR3 DNA sequence: TGTGCCACCAGCAGACCCGGGACAGGGGGCTTTACGAGTCAGCCCCAGCATTTT.

This chain connects TRBV10-3 to TRBJ2-7; 7 bases match TRBD2. Unmatched junction bases numbered 6, after V lost 0 bases and J lost 4 bases. CDR3 length: 15 amino acids. The germline CDR1 and CDR2 sequences are ENHRY and SYGVKD. The CDR3 loop is CAISESSGPSYEQYF. CDR3 nucleotides: TGTGCCATCAGTGAGTCTAGCGGGCCTTCGTACGAGCAGTACTTC.

This clone turned up a few times. This rearrangement joins TRBV25-1 to TRBJ2-2; 12 bases align to TRBD2. CDR3 length: 14 amino acids. Germline-derived CDR1 and CDR2 are MGHDK and SYGVNS. J was trimmed by 7 bases and V by 6 bases; bases with no gene match: 3. CDR3 in amino acids: CASRTSGRFGELFF. CDR3 DNA sequence: TGTGCCAGCAGGACTAGCGGGAGATTCGGGGAGCTGTTTTTT.

This clone occurred a few times. This chain joins TRBV6-5 and TRBJ2-3; 10 bases are shared with TRBD1. The CDR3 is 15 residues long. The germline V gene encodes CDR1 MNHEY and CDR2 SVGAGI. With V trimmed by 6 bases and J by 5 bases, 8 bases remained unmatched. CDR3 amino acids: CASRVGQGRIDTQYF. The CDR3 bases are TGTGCCAGCAGAGTGGGACAGGGGAGGATAGATACGCAGTATTTT.

The chain links TRBV11-3 to TRBJ2-2; 12 bases fit TRBD2. The CDR3 has 17 amino acids. V gave up 4 bases and J gave up 4 bases; unmatched junction bases: 7. The germline V gene has CDR1 SGHNT and CDR2 YENEEA. CDR3 DNA: TGTGCCAGCAGCTCCGGACTAGCGGGAACCGGCACCGGGGAGCTGTTTTTT. Its translation: CASSSGLAGTGTGELFF.

The gene calls are TRBV3-1 (or the pseudogene TRBV3-2) and TRBJ2-1; D remains unclear. There are 11 residues in the CDR3. Trimming removed 1 base at V and 9 bases at J, with 4 bases between. Germline assignment: CDR1 LGHDT and CDR2 YNNKEL (reference sequence). The CDR3 reads CASSQAVEQFF. As DNA, the CDR3 is TGTGCCAGCAGCCAAGCCGTTGAGCAGTTCTTC.

This clone was observed a few times. This chain uses TRBV27 with TRBJ2-3, with D hard to call. Between the trimmed V and J ends, which lost 3 bases and 9 bases, there was a span of 28 bases. CDR3 length: 18 residues. From germline, CDR1 is MNHEY and CDR2 SMNVEV (reference sequence). The CDR3 sequence: CASSLYNPYGRRVGTQYF. The DNA for the CDR3 is TGTGCCAGCAGTTTGTACAACCCCTACGGCCGCCGGGTTGGAACGCAGTATTTT.

Written as DNA, the CDR3 is TGCAGCGTTGCCACGACTTTCTCCACTGAAGCTTTCTTT. Translating it yields CSVATTFSTEAFF. V usage is TRBV29-1 and J usage is TRBJ1-1; D gene uncertain. In germline, CDR1 is SQVTM, CDR2 ANQGSEA. Trimming stripped 4 bases from V and 4 bases from J, with 13 bases between. The CDR3 runs 13 residues.

This rearrangement joins TRBV4-2 to TRBJ2-1; D is perhaps TRBD1 (6 bases). V lost 4 bases and J 0 bases, leaving 13 bases between the germline ends. This CDR3 spans 16 amino acids. Germline V CDR1 and CDR2: LGHNA, YNFKEQ. The CDR3: CASSLRDRSSYNEQFF. The CDR3, as DNA: TGTGCCAGCAGCCTGCGCGACAGGAGCTCCTACAATGAGCAGTTCTTC.

The V call is TRBV6-2 or TRBV6-3, the J call TRBJ2-7, with 9 bases identical to TRBD1. Germline assignment: CDR1 MNHEY and CDR2 SVGEGT. CDR3 length equals 14 residues. The junction had 4 bases not matched to a gene; V was cut back by 2 bases and J by 5 bases. Here the CDR3 DNA reads TGTGCCAGCAGTTACGAGTGGACAGGGGACGAGCAGTACTTC. The encoded protein is CASSYEWTGDEQYF.

The chain employs TRBV28 and TRBJ2-6, with a tentative D call TRBD1 (6 bases). The CDR3 length is 15 residues. The germline V gene has CDR1 MDHEN and CDR2 SYDVKM. V was trimmed by 8 bases and J by 0 bases, leaving 11 bases between them. This CDR3 is CASLGHSSGANVLTF. DNA of the CDR3: TGTGCCAGCCTGGGACACTCCTCTGGGGCCAACGTCCTGACTTTC.